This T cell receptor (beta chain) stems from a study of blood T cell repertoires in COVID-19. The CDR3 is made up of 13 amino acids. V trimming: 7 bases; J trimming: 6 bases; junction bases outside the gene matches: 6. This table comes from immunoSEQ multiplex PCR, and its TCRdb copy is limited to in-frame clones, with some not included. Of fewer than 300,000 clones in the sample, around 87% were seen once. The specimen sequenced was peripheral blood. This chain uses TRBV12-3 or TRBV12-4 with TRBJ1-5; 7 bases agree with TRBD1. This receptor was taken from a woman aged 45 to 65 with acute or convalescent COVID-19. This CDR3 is CASNRGSGQPQHF. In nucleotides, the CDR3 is TGTGCCAGCAACAGGGGTTCGGGTCAGCCCCAGCATTTT.